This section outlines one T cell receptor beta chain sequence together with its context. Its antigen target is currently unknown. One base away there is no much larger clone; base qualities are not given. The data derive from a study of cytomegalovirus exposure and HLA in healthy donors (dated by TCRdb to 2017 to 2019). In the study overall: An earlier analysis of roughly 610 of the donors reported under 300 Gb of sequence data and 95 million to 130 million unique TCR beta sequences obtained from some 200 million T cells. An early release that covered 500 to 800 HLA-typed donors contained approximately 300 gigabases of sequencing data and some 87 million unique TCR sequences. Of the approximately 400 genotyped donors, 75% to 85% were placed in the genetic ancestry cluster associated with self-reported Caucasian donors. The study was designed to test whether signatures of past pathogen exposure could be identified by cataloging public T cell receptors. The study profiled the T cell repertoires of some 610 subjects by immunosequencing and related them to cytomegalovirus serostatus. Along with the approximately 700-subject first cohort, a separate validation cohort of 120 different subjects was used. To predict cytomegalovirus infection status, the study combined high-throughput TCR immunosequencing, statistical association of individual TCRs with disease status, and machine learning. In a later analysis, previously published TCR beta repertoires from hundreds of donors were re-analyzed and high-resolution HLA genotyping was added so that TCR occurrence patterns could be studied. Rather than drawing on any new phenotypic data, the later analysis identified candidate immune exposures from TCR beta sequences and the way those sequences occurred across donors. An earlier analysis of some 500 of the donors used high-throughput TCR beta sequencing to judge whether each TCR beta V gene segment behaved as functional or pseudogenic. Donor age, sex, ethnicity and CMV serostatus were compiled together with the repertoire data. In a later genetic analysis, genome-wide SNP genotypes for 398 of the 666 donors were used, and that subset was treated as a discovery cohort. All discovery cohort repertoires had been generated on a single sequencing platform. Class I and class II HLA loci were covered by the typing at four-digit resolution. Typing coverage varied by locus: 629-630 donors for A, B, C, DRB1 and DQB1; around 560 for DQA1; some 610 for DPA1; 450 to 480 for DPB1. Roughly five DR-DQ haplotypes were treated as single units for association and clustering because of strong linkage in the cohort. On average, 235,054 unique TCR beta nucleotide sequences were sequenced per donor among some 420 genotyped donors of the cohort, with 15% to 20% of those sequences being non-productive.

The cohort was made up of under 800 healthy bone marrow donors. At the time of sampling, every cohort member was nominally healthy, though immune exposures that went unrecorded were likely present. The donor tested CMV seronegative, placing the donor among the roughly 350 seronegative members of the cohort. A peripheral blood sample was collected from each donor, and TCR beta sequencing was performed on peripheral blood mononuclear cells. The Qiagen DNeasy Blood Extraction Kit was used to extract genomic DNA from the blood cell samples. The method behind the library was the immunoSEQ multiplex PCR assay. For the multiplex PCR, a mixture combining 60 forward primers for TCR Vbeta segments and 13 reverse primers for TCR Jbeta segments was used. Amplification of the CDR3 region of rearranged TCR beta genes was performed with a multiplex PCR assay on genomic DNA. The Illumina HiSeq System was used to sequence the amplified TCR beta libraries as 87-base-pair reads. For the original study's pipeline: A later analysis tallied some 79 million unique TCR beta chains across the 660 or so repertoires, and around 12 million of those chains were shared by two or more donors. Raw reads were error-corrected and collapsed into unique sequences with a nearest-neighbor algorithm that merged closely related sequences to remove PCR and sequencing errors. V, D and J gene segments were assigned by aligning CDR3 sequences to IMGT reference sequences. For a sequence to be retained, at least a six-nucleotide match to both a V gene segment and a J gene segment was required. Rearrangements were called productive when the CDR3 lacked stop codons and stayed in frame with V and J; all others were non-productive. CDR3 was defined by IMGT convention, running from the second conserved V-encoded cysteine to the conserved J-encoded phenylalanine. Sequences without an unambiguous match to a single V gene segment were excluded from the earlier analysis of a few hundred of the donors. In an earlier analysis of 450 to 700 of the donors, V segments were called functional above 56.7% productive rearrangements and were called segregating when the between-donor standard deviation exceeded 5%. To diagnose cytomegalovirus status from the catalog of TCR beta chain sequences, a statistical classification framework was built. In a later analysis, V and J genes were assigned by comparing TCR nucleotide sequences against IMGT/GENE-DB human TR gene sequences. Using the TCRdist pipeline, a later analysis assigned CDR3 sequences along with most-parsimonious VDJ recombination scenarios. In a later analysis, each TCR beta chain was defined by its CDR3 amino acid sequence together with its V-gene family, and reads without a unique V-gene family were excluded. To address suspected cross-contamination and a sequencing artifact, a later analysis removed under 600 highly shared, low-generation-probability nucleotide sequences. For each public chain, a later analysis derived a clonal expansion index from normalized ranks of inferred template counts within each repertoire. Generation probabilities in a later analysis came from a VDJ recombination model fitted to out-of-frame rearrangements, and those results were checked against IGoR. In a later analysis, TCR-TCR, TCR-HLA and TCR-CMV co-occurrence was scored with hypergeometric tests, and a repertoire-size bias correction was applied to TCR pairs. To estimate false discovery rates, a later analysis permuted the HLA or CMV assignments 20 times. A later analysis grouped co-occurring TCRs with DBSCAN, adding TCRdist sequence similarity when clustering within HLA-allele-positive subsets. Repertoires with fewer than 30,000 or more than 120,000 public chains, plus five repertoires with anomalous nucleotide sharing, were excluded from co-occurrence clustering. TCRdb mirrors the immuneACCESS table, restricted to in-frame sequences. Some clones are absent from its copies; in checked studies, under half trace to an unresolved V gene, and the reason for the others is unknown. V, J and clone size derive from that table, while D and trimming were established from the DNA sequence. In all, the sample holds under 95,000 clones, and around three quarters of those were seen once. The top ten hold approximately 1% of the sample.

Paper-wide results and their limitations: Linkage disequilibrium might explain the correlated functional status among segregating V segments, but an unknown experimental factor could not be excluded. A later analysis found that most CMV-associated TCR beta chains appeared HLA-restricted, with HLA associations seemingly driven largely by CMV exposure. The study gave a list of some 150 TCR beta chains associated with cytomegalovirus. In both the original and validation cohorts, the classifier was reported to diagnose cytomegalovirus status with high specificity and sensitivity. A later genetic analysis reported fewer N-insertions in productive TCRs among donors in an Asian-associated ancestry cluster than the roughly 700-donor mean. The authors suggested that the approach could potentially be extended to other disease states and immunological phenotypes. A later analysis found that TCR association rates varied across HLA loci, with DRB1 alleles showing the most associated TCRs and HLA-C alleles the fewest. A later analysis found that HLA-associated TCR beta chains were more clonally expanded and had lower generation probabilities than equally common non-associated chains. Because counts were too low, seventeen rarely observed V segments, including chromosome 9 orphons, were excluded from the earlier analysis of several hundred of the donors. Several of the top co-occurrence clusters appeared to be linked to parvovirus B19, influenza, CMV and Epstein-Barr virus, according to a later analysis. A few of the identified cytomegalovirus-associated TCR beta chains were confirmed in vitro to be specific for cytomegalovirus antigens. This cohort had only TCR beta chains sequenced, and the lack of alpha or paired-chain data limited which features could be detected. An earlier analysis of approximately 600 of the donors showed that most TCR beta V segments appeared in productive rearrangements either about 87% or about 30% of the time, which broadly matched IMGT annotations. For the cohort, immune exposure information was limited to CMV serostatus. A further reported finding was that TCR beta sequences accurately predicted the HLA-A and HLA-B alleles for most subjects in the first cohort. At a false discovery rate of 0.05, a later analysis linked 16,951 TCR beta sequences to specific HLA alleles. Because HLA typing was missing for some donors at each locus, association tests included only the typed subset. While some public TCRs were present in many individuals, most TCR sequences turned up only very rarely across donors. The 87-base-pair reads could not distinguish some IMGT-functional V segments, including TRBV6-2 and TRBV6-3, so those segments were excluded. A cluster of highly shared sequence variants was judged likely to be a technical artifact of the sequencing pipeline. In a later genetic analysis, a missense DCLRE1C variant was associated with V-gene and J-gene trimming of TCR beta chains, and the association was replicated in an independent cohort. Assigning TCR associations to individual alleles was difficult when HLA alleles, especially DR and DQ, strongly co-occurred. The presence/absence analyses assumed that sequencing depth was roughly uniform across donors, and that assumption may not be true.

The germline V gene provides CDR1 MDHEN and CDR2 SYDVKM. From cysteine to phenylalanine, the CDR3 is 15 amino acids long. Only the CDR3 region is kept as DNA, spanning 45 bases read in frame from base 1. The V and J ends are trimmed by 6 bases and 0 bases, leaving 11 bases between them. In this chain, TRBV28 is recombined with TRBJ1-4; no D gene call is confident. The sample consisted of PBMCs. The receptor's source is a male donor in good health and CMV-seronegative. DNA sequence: TGTGCCAGCAGCCGGACGGGGTCAACTAATGAAAAACTGTTTTTT. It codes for CASSRTGSTNEKLFF.